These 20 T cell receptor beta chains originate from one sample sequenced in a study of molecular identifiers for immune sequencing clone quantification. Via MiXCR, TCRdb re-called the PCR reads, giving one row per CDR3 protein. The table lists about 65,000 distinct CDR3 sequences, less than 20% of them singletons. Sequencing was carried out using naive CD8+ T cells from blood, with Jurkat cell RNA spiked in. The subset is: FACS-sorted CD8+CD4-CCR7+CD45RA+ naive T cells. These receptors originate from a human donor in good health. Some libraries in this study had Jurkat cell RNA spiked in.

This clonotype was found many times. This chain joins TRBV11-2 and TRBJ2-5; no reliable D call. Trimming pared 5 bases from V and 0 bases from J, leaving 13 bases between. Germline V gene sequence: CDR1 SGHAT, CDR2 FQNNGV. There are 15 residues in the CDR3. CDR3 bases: TGTGCCAGCAGCCCCAAAGGGTCTCACCAAGAGACCCAGTACTTC. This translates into CASSPKGSHQETQYF.

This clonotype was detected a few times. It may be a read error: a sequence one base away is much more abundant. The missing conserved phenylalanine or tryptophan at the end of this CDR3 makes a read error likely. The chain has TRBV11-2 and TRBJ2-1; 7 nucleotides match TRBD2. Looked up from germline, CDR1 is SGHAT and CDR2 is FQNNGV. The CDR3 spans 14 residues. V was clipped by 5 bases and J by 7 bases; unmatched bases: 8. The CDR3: CASSPPPGGNEQFL. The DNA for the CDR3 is TGTGCCAGCAGCCCTCCGCCCGGGGGGAATGAGCAGTTCCTC.

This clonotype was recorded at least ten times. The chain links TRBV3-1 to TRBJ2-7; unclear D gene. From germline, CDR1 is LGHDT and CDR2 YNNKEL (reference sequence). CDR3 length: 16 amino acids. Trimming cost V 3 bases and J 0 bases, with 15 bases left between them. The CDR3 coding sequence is TGTGCCAGCAGCCACACGCTAGAGGAGAACTCCTACGAGCAGTACTTC. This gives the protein CASSHTLEENSYEQYF.

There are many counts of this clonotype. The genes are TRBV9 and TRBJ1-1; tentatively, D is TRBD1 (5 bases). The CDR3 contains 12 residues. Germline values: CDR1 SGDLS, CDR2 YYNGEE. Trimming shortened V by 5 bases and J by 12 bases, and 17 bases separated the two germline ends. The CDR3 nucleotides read TGTGCCAGCAGAGCCTGGGGGGAGCAGACTTTCTTT. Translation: CASRAWGEQTFF.

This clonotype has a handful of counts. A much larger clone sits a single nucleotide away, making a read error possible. The CDR3 reads CSASHDREWDGKLFF. CDR3 in DNA: TGCAGTGCTTCCCACGACAGGGAGTGGGATGGAAAACTGTTTTTT. The rearrangement joins TRBV20-1 to TRBJ1-4; TRBD1 matches at 7 bases. The V segment lost 5 bases and the J segment 10 bases; nucleotides outside the gene matches: 16. The CDR3 is 15 residues long. Germline lookup yields CDR1 DFQATT and CDR2 SNEGSKA (reference sequence).

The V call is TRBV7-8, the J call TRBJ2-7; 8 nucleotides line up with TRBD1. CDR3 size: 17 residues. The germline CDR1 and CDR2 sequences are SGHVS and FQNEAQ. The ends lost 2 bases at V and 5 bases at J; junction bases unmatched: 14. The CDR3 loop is CASSLPETGGMLHEQYF. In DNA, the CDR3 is TGTGCCAGCAGCTTACCGGAAACAGGGGGTATGCTCCACGAGCAGTACTTC. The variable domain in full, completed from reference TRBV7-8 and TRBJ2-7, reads GAGVSQSPRYKVAKRGQDVALRCDPISGHVSLFWYQQALGQGPEFLTYFQNEAQLDKSGLPSDRFFAERPEGSVSTLKIQRTQQEDSAVYLCASSLPETGGMLHEQYFGPGTRLTVT.

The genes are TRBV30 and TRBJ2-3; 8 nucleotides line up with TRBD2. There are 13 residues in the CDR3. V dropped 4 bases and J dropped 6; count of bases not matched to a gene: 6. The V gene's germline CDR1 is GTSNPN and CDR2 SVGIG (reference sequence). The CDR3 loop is CAWTGTRVDTQYF. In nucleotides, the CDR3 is TGTGCCTGGACCGGGACTAGAGTCGATACGCAGTATTTT.

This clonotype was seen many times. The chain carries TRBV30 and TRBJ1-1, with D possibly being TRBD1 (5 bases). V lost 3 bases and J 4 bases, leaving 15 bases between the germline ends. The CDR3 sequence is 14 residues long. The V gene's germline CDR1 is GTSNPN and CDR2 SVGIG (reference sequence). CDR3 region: CAWSPNPGGTEAFF. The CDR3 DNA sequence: TGTGCCTGGAGCCCCAACCCGGGGGGCACTGAAGCTTTCTTT.

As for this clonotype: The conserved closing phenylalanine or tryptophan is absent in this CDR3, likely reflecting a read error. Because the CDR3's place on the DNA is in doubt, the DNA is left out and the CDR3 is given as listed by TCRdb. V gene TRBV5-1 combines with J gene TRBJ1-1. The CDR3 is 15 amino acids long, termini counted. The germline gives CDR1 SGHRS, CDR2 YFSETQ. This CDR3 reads CASRPGPPPGHDALL.

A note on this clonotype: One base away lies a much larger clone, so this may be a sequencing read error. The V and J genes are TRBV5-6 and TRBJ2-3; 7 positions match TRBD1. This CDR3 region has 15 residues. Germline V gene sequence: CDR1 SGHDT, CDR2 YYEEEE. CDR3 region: CASSWDVGGADTQCF. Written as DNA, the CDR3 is TGTGCCAGCAGCTGGGACGTAGGGGGCGCAGATACGCAGTGTTTT.

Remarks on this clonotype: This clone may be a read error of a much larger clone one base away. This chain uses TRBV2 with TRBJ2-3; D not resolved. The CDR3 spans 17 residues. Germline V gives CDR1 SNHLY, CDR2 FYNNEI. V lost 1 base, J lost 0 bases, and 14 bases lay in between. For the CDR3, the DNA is TGTGCCAGCAGTGAAGAGACAATGCAGGAGAGCACAGATACGCAGTATTTT. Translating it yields CASSEETMQESTDTQYF.

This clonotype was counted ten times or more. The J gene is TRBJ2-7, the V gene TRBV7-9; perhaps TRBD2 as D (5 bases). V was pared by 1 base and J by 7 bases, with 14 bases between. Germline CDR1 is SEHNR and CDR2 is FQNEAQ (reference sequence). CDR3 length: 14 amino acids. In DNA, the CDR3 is TGTGCCAGCAGCTTAGAGTACCACCGCGGGGAGCAGTACTTC. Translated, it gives CASSLEYHRGEQYF.

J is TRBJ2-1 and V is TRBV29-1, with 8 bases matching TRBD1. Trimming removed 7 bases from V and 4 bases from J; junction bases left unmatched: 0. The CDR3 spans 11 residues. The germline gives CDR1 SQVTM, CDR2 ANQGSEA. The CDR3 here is CSGTGYNEQFF. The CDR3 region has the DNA TGCAGCGGGACAGGGTACAATGAGCAGTTCTTC.

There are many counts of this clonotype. This chain's CDR3 is CASSIQGFYEQYF. CDR3 DNA sequence: TGTGCCAGTAGTATTCAGGGGTTCTACGAGCAGTACTTC. This chain links TRBV19 with TRBJ2-7, with D perhaps matching TRBD1 (6 bases). The V and J ends lost 3 bases and 3 bases respectively, with 9 bases between them. Germline V gene data show CDR1 as LNHDA and CDR2 as SQIVND (reference sequence). The CDR3 totals 13 residues.

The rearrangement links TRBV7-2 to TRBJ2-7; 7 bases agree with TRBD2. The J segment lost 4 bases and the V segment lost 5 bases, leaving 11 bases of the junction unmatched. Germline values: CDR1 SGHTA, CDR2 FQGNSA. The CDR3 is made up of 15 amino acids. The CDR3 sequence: CASSPTGGSGYEQYF. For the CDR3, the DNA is TGTGCCAGCAGCCCTACGGGGGGTAGCGGTTACGAGCAGTACTTC.

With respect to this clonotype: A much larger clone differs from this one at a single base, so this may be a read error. The CDR3 nucleotides are TGCAGCGTTGATCGGGGGTCTGAAGCTTTCTTT. This translates into CSVDRGSEAFF. This rearrangement joins TRBV29-1 to TRBJ1-1, with a weak D call TRBD1 (5 bases). The CDR3 extends over 11 amino acids. Between the trimmed V and J ends, which lost 3 bases and 6 bases, there was a span of 8 bases. Germline CDR1 and CDR2: SQVTM and ANQGSEA.

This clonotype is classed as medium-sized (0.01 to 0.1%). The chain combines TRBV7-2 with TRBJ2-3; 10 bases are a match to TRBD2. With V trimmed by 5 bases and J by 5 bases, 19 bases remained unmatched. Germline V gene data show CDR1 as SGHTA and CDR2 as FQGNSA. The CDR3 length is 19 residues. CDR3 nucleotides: TGTGCCAGCAGCCGCCGCCTCGGAGCGGGAGGGCCCGGGAAAGATACGCAGTATTTT. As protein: CASSRRLGAGGPGKDTQYF.

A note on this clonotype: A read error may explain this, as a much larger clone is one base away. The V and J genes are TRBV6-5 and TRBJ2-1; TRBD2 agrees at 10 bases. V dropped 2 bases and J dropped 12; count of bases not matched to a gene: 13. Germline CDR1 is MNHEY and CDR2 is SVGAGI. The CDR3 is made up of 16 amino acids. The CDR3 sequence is CASSYPGLAREGGQFF. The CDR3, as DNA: TGTGCCAGCAGTTACCCGGGACTAGCGAGAGAGGGTGGGCAGTTCTTC.

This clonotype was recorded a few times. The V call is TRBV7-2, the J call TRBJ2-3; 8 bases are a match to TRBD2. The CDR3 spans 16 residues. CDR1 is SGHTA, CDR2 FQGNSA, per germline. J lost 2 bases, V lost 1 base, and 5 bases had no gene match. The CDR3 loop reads CASSLESGGITDTQYF. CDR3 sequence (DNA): TGTGCCAGCAGCTTAGAGTCGGGAGGGATCACAGATACGCAGTATTTT.

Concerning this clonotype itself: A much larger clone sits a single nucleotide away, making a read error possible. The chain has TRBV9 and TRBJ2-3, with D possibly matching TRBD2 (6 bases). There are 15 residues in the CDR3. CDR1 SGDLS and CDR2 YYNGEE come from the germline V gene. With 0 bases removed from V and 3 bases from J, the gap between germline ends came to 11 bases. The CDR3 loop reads CASSVGGGATDTQYF. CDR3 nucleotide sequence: TGTGCCAGCAGCGTAGGCGGAGGGGCAACAGATACGCAGTATTTT.